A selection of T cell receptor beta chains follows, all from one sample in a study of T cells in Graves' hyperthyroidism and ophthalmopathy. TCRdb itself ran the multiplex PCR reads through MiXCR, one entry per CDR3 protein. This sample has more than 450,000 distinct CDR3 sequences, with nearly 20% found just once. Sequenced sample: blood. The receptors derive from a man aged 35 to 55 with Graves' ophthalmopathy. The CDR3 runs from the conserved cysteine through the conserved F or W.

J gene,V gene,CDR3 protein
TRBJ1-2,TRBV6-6,CASSYSPGRLLLYGYTF
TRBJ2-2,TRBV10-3,CAIGSQASSTGELFF
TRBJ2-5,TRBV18,CASSPGQGQETQYF
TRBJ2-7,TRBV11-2,CASSERRGRYEQYF
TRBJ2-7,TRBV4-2,CASSQERQGRDEQYF
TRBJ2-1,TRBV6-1,CASTAPLSHEQFF
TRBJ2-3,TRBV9,CASSVRGTPSTDTQYF
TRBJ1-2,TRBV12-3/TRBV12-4,CASSFRQGNYGYTF
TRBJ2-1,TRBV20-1,CSATRGVSGLYNEQFF
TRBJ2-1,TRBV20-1,CSARGTSGSKGLRSNEQFF
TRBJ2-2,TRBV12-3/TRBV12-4,CASSSVPPIAGGPGELFF
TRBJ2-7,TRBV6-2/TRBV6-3,CASSYSSGRYEQYF
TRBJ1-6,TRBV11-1,CASSMTGVNMASPLHF
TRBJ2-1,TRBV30,CAWSEGIGGYNEQFF
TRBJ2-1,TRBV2,CARDGQGNNEQFF
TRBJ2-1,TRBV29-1,CSVEFQGRDNEQLF
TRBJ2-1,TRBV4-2,CASSRTDIYNEQFF
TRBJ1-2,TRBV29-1,CSVEDNYGYTF
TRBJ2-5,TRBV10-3,CAISGVETQYF
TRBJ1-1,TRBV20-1,CSARDLIDRGRVEAFF
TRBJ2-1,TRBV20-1,CMWDSSYNEQFF
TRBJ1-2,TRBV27,CASSLWKGSYGYTF
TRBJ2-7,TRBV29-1,CSVESFGYEQYF
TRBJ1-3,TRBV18,CASSLKLGGTPGNTIYF
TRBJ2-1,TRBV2,CASRETSGGSNEQFF
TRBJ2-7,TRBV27,CASSPRGVSSYEQYF
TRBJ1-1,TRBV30,CAWIGQGNTEAFF
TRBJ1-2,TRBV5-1,CASSLSPGNYGYTF
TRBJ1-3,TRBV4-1,CASSQVEVSGNTIYF
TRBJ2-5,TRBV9,CASSANRDPQETQYF
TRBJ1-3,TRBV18,CASSLAAGTFGNTIYF
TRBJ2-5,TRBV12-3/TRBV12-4,CASSLPGRQETQYF
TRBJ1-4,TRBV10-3,CAISETGLNEKLFF
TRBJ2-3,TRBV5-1,CASSLQGTDTQYF
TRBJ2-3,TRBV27,CASSLTGTSVTDTQYF
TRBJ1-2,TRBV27,CASSLMSGLHGYTF
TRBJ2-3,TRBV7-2,CASSFYICSALGWGGSTDTQYF
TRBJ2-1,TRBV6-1,CASNGLGNEQFF
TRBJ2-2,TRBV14,CAGSQDRENTGELFF
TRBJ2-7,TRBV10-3,CAISPASYEQYF
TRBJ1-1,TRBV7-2,CASSFWTGNTEAFF
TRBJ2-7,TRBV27,CASSPSGSVYEQYF
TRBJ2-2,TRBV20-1,CSAGAQRRTGELFF
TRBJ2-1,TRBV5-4,CATWARSNEQFF
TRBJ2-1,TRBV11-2,CASSHSGRGHEQFF
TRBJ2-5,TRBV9,CASSSNRHMTQYF
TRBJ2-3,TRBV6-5,CASSYRTSGGTDTQYF
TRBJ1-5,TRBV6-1,CASSPAGLQPQHF
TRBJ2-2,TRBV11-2,CASSYSFTGELFF
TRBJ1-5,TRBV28,CASSPRGFQPQHF
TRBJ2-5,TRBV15,CATSRAKGGMETQYF
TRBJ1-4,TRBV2,CASMGAAGARKLFF
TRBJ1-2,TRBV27,CASSLGAGPNYGYTF